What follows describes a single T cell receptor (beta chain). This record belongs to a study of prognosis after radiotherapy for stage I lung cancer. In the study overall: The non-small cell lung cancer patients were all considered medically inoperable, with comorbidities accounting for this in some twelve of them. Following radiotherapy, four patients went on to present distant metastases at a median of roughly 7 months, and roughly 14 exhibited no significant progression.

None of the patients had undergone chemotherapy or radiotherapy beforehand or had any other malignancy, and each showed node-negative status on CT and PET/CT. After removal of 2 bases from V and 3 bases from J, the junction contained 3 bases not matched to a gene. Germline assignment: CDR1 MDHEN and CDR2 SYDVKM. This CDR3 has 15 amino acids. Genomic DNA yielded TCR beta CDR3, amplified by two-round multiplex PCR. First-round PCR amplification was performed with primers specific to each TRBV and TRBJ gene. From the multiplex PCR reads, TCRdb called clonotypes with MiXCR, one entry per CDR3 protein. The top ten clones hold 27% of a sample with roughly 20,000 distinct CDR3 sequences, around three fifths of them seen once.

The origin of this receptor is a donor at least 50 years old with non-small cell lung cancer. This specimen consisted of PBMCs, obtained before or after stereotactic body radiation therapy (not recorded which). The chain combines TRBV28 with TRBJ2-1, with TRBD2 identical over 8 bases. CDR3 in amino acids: CASSLGTSLYNEQFF. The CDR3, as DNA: TGTGCCAGCAGTTTAGGGACTAGTCTCTACAATGAGCAGTTCTTC.